This T cell receptor (beta chain) was found in a study of naive and memory T cell subsets. This clonotype was counted a few times. Two oligonucleotides, mixed equimolar, formed the beta constant-region primer covering TRBC1 and TRBC2. Ligated cDNA was amplified by four rounds of PCR with nested alpha and beta constant-region primers and SP2. In TCRdb, the UMI-ligation and nested PCR reads were re-called with MiXCR into one record per CDR3 protein. The table shows 80,000 to 95,000 distinct CDR3 sequences, with around 9% occurring only once. Losses at the gene ends were 1 base for V and 6 bases for J; bases not matched to a gene: 2. Germline lookup yields CDR1 SQVTM and CDR2 ANQGSEA. The CDR3 runs to 13 residues.

Sequenced input: naive CD8+ T cells from blood. The receptor's source is a human donor in good health. The chain employs TRBV29-1 and TRBJ2-3, with 9 bases that match TRBD2. Here the CDR3 DNA reads TGCAGCGTTGAAGCTAGCGGGGAGGATACGCAGTATTTT. This gives the protein CSVEASGEDTQYF.